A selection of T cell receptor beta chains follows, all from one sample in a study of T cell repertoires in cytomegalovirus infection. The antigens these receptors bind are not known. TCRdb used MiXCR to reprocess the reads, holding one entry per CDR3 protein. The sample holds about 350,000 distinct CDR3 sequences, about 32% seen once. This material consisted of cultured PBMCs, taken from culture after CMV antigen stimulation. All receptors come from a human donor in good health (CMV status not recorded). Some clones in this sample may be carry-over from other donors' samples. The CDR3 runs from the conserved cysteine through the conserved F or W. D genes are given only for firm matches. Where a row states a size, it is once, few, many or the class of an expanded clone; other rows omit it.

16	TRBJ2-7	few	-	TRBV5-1	CASNQFSDQSSYEQYF	TGCGCCAGCAACCAGTTTTCGGACCAAAGCTCCTACGAGCAGTACTTC
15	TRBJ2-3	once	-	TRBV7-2	CASSESGYGTDTQYF	TGTGCCAGCAGCGAAAGCGGGTACGGCACAGATACGCAGTATTTT
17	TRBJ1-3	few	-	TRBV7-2	CASSFIGSGSSGNTIYF	TGTGCCAGCAGCTTTATAGGCAGCGGGAGCTCTGGAAACACCATATATTTT
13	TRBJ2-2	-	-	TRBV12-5	CASDPQNTGELFF	TGTGCTAGTGACCCACAGAACACCGGGGAGCTGTTTTTT
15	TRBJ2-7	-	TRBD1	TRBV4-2	CASSPGTGVFYEQYF	TGTGCCAGCAGCCCCGGGACAGGGGTTTTCTACGAGCAGTACTTC
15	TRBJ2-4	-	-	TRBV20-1	CSARVWGYQENIQYF	TGCAGTGCTAGAGTATGGGGGTATCAGGAAAACATTCAGTACTTC
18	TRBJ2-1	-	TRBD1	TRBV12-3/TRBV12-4	CASSSDPGGHSFNNEQFF	TGTGCCAGCAGTTCAGATCCAGGGGGACACAGCTTCAACAATGAGCAGTTCTTC
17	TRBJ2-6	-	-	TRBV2	CASSKTGPISGANVLTF	TGTGCCAGCAGTAAGACAGGCCCGATCTCTGGGGCCAACGTCCTGACTTTC
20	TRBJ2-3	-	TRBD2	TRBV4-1	CASSQEGLAGAYSSTDTQYF	TGCGCCAGCAGCCAAGAGGGGCTAGCGGGAGCTTACTCTAGCACAGATACGCAGTATTTT
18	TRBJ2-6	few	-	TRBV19	CASKNLMRQMLGANVLTF	TGTGCCAGTAAGAATCTGATGAGACAAATGTTGGGGGCCAACGTCCTGACTTTC
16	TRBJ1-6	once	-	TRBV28	CASTQTFSSYNSPLHF	TGTGCCAGCACCCAAACCTTTTCCTCCTATAATTCACCCCTCCACTTT
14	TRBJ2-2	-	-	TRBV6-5	CASSYWGYTGELFF	TGTGCCAGCAGTTACTGGGGGTACACCGGGGAGCTGTTTTTT
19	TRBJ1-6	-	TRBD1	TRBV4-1	CASSQERDRGSSGNSPLHF	TGCGCCAGCAGCCAAGAAAGGGACAGGGGGAGTTCTGGTAATTCACCCCTCCACTTT
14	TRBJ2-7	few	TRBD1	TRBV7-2	CASRTGTVSYEQYF	TGTGCCAGCAGGACCGGGACAGTTAGCTACGAGCAGTACTTC
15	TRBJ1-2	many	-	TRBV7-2	CASSFLWTDTSGYTF	TGTGCCAGCAGCTTCCTTTGGACGGATACAAGTGGCTACACCTTC
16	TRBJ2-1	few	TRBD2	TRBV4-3	CASSHAGLAASNEQFF	TGCGCCAGCAGCCACGCGGGACTAGCGGCGTCCAATGAGCAGTTCTTC
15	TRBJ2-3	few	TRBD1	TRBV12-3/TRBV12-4	CASSEQGFGSDTQYF	TGTGCCAGCAGTGAACAGGGGTTTGGTTCAGATACGCAGTATTTT
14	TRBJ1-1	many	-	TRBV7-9	CASSLAGENTEAFF	TGTGCCAGCAGCTTAGCAGGGGAGAACACTGAAGCTTTCTTT
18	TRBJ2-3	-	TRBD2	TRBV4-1	CASSQGLYFAGGEDTQYF	TGCGCCAGCAGCCAAGGCCTTTACTTTGCGGGAGGAGAAGATACGCAGTATTTT
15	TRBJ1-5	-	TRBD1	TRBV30	CAWTPGTGYNQPQHF	TGTGCCTGGACGCCGGGGACAGGGTACAATCAGCCCCAGCATTTT
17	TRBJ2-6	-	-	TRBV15	CATSRETALGGANVLTF	TGTGCCACCAGCAGAGAAACAGCCCTCGGAGGGGCCAACGTCCTGACTTTC
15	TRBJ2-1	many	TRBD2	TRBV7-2	CASSLTSGRADEQFF	TGTGCCAGCAGCCTGACTAGCGGGAGGGCCGATGAGCAGTTCTTC
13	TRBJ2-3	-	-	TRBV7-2	CASSQGWADTQYF	TGTGCCAGCAGCCAGGGGTGGGCGGATACGCAGTATTTT
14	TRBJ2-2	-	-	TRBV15	CATSRDPTVGELFF	TGTGCCACCAGCAGAGATCCAACGGTCGGGGAGCTGTTTTTT
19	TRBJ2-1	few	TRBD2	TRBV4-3	CASRRTLEGLAGGGGEQFF	TGCGCCAGCAGGAGAACTTTAGAGGGACTAGCGGGAGGGGGGGGTGAGCAGTTCTTC
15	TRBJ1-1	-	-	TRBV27	CASSSPDSSNTEAFF	TGTGCCAGCAGTTCGCCGGACAGTTCGAACACTGAAGCTTTCTTT
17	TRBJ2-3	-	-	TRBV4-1	CASSQDGTGSSTDTQYF	TGCGCCAGCAGCCAAGACGGAACGGGCTCTAGCACAGATACGCAGTATTTT
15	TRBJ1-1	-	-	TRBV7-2	CASSLSRLTNTEAFF	TGTGCCAGCAGCTTATCCAGACTGACGAACACTGAAGCTTTCTTT
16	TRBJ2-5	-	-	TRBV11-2	CASSLSFLEKGRTQYF	TGTGCCAGCAGCTTATCGTTCCTAGAGAAGGGGAGGACCCAGTACTTC
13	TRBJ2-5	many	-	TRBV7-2	CASTVTRGETQYF	TGTGCCAGCACCGTAACTAGGGGGGAGACCCAGTACTTC
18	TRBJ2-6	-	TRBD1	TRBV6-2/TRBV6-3	CASSHRPGTGPGANVLTF	TGTGCCAGCAGTCATAGGCCCGGGACAGGGCCTGGGGCCAACGTCCTGACTTTC
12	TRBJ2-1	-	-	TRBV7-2	CASLDGFNEQFF	TGTGCCAGCCTCGACGGGTTCAATGAGCAGTTCTTC
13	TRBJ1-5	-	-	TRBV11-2	CASSLRHNQPQHF	TGTGCCAGCAGCTTAAGACACAATCAGCCCCAGCATTTT
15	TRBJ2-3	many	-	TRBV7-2	CASINPDTPTDTQYF	TGTGCCAGCATCAACCCGGACACCCCCACAGATACGCAGTATTTT
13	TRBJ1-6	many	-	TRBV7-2	CASMGGRNSPLHF	TGTGCCAGCATGGGGGGTAGGAATTCACCCCTCCACTTT